This T cell receptor beta chain appears in the sequencing data of a study of chemoradiotherapy in HPV16-positive cancers. Study-level information: Candidate HPV-specific clones and shared TCR motifs came from a couple of HPV16-positive patients.

Germline lookup yields CDR1 SNHLY and CDR2 FYNNEI. The CDR3 loop spans 17 amino acids. V was clipped by 6 bases and J by 2 bases; unmatched bases: 13. Whole-study results and caveats: Candidate HPV-specific clones and E7-related TCR motifs grew in tumor during treatment. In HPV16-positive patients, HPV-responsive T-cell expansion tracked better recurrence-free survival. Functional assays defining HPV-specific T cells used only two HPV16-positive patients.

Worth noting for this clone: Its antigen is currently unknown.

Using immunoSEQ multiplex PCR, the repertoire was profiled, and TCRdb retains in-frame clones only, with some absent. The sample shows about 68,000 clones, 88% of them seen only once. The sequence was obtained from a human donor with HPV-associated anogenital cancer. The chain uses TRBV2 and TRBJ1-3; 7 bases match TRBD1. The sample in question was blood, obtained from a patient who underwent chemoradiotherapy. Written as DNA, the CDR3 is TGTGCCAGCAGCCCGATTCTCCAGGGGGTGGCTGGAAACACCATATATTTT. As protein: CASSPILQGVAGNTIYF.